This T cell receptor beta chain was profiled in a study of vaccination effects on CD4 cells after COVID-19. Overall study findings and caveats: Clonal contraction was marked in infection- and vaccine-induced clones late after vaccination. The study got few convalescent patients and did not collect any early post-infection timepoints.

This table comes from immunoSEQ multiplex PCR, and its TCRdb copy is limited to in-frame clones, with some not included. The sample shows around 28,000 clones, 69% of them seen only once. This clone has more than one count but fewer than ten. Its antigen is undetermined. Within the ViraFEST assay, antigen-specific CD4+ T cells underwent expansion with viral peptide pools prior to sequencing. Culturing for around 10 days preceded CD4+ T cell isolation. Confirmation by PCR established that the person had SARS-CoV-2 infection between March and December 2020. Wells each received around 2 million PBMC, cultured with approximately 10 IU/ml IL-2 and approximately 10 ug/ml peptides. On days 3 and 7, fresh IL-2 medium replaced half the medium. The CDR3 covers 14 residues. Germline trimming cut 10 bases from V and 3 bases from J; bases unmatched to any gene: 3. Germline CDR1 ENHRY, CDR2 SYGVKD.

This TCR derives from a human donor who had a prior SARS-CoV-2 infection. The chain has TRBV10-3 and TRBJ2-2; 12 nucleotides line up with TRBD2. The specimen was CD4+ T cells from PBMCs cultured with SARS-CoV-2 spike peptides, collected before COVID-19 vaccination. For the CDR3, the DNA is TGTGCCACCAGACTAGCGGGAGACACCGGGGAGCTGTTTTTT. It encodes CATRLAGDTGELFF.